This T cell receptor beta chain was identified in a study of CD8 T cells in ankylosing spondylitis. V shed 4 bases, J shed 3 bases, and the junction held 4 bases outside the gene matches. This CDR3 region has 15 residues. Germline V lookup: CDR1 MNHEY, CDR2 SMNVEV (reference sequence). Whole-study findings and limits: Matched ankylosing spondylitis synovial fluid reportedly contained a significantly enriched population of disease-linked clones.

A single record per CDR3 protein comes from TCRdb applying MiXCR to the 5' RACE reads. Of roughly 280,000 distinct CDR3 sequences in the sample, 20% were seen once. Concerning this clonotype itself: Its antigen is unknown.

This clonotype was sampled from a male donor with ankylosing spondylitis or in good health (not recorded which). The rearrangement joins TRBV27 to TRBJ2-1; TRBD2 matches at 9 bases. Sequencing input: blood, either unsorted or a sorted T cell fraction (not recorded which). The CDR3: CASSWDSGSYNEQFF. In DNA form, the CDR3 reads TGTGCCAGCAGTTGGGATAGCGGGAGCTACAATGAGCAGTTCTTC.